This T cell receptor beta chain emerged from a study of blood T cell repertoires in COVID-19. In the study overall: Some COVID-19 samples were acute and others convalescent; all came from the United States, Italy and Spain. Nucleic acid was either cDNA or gDNA, and it came from T cells, B-cell-depleted T cells, or PBMCs.

Original data processing: It was from reference gene primer amplification that nucleated cell counts were estimated. Data came from immunoSEQ multiplex PCR; TCRdb stores just in-frame clones and leaves some out. The V and J calls and clone size were taken over from that table, and D and trimming were inferred from the DNA. The sample holds 43,000 or so clones, almost 85% seen once. The CDR3 loop spans 15 amino acids. After removal of 3 bases from V and 6 bases from J, the junction contained 5 bases not matched to a gene. CDR1 is MNHNY and CDR2 is SVGAGI in the germline V gene (reference sequence). This clone was recorded only once.

Sequenced input: peripheral blood. The chain is built from TRBV6-6 and TRBJ2-2; 9 bases match TRBD1. This receptor was obtained from a woman aged 60-75 years with acute or convalescent COVID-19. CDR3: CASSYGTGWPGELFF. CDR3 coding DNA: TGTGCCAGCAGTTATGGGACAGGGTGGCCCGGGGAGCTGTTTTTT.